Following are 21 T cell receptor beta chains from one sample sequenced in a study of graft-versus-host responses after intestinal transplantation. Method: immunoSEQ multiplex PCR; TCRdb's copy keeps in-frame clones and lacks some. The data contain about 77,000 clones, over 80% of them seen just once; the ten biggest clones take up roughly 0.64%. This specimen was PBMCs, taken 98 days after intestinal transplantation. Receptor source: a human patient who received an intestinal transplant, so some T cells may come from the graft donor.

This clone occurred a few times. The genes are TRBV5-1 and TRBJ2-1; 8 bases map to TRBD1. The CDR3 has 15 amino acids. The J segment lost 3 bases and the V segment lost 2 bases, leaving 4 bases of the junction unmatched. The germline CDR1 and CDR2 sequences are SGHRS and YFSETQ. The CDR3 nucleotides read TGCGCCAGCAGCTTAGACGGACAGGGCTACAATGAGCAGTTCTTC. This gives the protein CASSLDGQGYNEQFF. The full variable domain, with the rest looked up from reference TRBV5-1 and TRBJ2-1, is KAGVTQTPRYLIKTRGQQVTLSCSPISGHRSVSWYQQTPGQGLQFLFEYFSETQRNKGNFPGRFSGRQFSNSRSEMNVSTLELGDSALYLCASSLDGQGYNEQFFGPGTRLTVL.

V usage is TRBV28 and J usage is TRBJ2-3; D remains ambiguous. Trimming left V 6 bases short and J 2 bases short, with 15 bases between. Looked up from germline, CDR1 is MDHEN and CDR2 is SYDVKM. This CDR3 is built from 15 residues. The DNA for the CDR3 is TGTGCCAGCAGCCGATACTCTACACCCACAGATACGCAGTATTTT. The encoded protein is CASSRYSTPTDTQYF.

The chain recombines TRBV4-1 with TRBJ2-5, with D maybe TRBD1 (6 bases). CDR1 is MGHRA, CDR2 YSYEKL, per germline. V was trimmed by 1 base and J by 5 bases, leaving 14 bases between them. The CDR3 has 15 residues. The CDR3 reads CASSQVWQGMETQYF. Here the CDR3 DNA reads TGCGCCAGCAGCCAAGTTTGGCAGGGGATGGAGACCCAGTACTTC.

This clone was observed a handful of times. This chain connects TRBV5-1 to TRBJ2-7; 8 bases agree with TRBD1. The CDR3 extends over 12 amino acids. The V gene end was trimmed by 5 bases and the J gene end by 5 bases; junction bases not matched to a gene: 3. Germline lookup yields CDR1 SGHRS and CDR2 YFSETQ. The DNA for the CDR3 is TGCGCCAGCAGAGTGGACAGGGACGAGCAGTACTTC. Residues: CASRVDRDEQYF.

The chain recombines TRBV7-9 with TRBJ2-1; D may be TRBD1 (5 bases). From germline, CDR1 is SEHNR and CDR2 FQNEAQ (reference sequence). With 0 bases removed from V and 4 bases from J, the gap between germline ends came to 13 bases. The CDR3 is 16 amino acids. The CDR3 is CASSLAGAGLYNEQFF. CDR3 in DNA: TGTGCCAGCAGCTTAGCAGGGGCAGGGTTGTACAATGAGCAGTTCTTC.

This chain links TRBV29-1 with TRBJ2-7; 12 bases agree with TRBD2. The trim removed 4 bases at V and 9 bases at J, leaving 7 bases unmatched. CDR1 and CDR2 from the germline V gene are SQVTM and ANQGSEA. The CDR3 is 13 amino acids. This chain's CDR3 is CSVAASGRGVQYF. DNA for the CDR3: TGCAGCGTTGCGGCTAGCGGGAGGGGGGTGCAGTACTTC.

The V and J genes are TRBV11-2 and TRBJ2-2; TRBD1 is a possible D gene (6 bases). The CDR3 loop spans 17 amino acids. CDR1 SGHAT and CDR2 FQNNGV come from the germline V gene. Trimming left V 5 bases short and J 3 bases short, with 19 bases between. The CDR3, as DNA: TGTGCCAGCAGCCGGTCCACCAGGGGCTTTGACACCGGGGAGCTGTTTTTT. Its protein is CASSRSTRGFDTGELFF.

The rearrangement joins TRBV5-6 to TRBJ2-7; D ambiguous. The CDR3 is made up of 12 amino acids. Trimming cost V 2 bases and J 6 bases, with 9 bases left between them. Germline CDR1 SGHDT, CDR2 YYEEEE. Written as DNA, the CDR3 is TGTGCCAGCAGCTTTATGTCGTCCGAGCAGTACTTC. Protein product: CASSFMSSEQYF.

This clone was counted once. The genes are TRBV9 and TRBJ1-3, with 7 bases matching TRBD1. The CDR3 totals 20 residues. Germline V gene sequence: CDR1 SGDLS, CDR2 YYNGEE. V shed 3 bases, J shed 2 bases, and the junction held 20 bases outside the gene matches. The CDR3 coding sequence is TGTGCCAGCAGCGCCTCCCAAGGACAGGAACCTTCCCAACCTGGAAACACCATATATTTT. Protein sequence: CASSASQGQEPSQPGNTIYF.

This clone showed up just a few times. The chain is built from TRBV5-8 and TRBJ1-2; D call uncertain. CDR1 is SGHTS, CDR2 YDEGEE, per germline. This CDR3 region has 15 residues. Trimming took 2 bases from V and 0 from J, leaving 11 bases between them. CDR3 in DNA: TGTGCCAGCAGCTTAAGCGCACCAGCTAACTATGGCTACACCTTC. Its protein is CASSLSAPANYGYTF.

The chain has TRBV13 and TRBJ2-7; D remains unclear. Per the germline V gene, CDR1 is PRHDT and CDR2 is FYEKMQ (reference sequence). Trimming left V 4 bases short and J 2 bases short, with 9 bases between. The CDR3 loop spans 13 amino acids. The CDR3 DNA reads TGTGCCAGCAGCTCGAGTCGGGCCTACGAGCAGTACTTC. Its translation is CASSSSRAYEQYF.

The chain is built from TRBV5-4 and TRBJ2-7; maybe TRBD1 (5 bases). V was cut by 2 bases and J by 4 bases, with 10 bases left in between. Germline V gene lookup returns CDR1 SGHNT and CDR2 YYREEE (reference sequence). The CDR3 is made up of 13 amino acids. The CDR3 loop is CASSFSQGYEQYF. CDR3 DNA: TGTGCCAGCAGCTTCAGTCAGGGATACGAGCAGTACTTC.

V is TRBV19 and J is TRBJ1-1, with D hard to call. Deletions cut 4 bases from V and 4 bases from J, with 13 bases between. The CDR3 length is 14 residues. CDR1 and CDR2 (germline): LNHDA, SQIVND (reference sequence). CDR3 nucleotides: TGTGCCAGTAGTACCTGGACTGATGGCACTGAAGCTTTCTTT. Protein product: CASSTWTDGTEAFF. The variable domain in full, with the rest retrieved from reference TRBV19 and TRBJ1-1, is DGGITQSPKYLFRKEGQNVTLSCEQNLNHDAMYWYRQDPGQGLRLIYYSQIVNDFQKGDIAEGYSVSREKKESFPLTVTSAQKNPTAFYLCASSTWTDGTEAFFGQGTRLTVV.

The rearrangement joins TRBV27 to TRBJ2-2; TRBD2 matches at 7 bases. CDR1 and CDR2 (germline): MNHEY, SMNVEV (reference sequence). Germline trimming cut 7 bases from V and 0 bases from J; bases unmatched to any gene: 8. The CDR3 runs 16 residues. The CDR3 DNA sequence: TGTGCCAGCAACCCCCGACTAGCTTCGAACACCGGGGAGCTGTTTTTT. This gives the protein CASNPRLASNTGELFF.

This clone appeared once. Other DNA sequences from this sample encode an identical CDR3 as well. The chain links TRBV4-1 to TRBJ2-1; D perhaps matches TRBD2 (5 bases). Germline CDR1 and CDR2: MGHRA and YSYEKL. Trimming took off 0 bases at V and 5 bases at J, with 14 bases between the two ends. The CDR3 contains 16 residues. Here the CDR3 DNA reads TGCGCCAGCAGCCAAGATACCTCCGACTACCACAATGAGCAGTTCTTC. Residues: CASSQDTSDYHNEQFF.

CDR3 sequence (DNA): TGTGCCAGTAGCGGGGGGTTTGTCAGGGAGCTGTTTTTT. The encoded protein is CASSGGFVRELFF. The V gene is TRBV6-1, the J gene TRBJ2-2, with TRBD2 matching 10 bases. Germline CDR1 and CDR2: MNHNS and SASEGT. After removal of 9 bases from V and 9 bases from J, the junction contained 7 bases not matched to a gene. The CDR3 extends over 13 amino acids.

The DNA for the CDR3 is TGTGCCAGCAGTCCCCCGGCGGGCCCTCCAGGAGTCACAGATACGCAGTATTTT. Protein product: CASSPPAGPPGVTDTQYF. The chain recombines TRBV28 with TRBJ2-3, with D tentatively TRBD2 (5 bases). V lost 5 bases and J lost 2, with 23 bases in between. The CDR3 consists of 18 residues. Per germline, CDR1 MDHEN and CDR2 SYDVKM.

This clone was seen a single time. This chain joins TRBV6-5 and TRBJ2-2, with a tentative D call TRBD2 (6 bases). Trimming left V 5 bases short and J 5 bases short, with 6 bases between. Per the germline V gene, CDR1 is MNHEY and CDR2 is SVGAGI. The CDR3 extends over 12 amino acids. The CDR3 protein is CASSLATGELFF. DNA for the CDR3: TGTGCCAGCAGTCTAGCGACCGGGGAGCTGTTTTTT.

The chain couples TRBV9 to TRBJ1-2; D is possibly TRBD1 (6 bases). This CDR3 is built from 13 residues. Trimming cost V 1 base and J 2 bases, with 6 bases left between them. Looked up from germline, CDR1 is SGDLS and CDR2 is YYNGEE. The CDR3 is CASSVTGNYGYTF. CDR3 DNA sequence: TGTGCCAGCAGCGTAACAGGGAACTATGGCTACACCTTC.

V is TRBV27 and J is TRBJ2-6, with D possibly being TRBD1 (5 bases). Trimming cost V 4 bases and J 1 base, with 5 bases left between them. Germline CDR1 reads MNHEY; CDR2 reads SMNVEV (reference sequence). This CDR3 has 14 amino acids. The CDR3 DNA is TGTGCCAGCAGTTCAGGGTCTGGGGCCAACGTCCTGACTTTC. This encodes CASSSGSGANVLTF.

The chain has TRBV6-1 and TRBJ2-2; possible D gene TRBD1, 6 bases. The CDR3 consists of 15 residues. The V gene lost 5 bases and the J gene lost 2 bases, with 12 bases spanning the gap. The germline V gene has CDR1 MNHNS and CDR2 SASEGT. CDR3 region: CASSLGGSNTGELFF. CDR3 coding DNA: TGTGCCAGCAGTTTAGGGGGAAGTAACACCGGGGAGCTGTTTTTT.